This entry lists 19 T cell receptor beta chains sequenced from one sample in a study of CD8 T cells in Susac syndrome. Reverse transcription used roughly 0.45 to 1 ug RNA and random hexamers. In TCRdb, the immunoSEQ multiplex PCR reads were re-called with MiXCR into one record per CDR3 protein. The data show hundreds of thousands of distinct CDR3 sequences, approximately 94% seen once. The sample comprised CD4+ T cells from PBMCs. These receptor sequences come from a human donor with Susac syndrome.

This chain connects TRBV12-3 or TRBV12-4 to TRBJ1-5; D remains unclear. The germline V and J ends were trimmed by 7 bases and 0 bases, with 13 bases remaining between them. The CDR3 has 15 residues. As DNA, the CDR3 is TGTGCCAGCACCCTACGTGCACGTAGCAATCAGCCCCAGCATTTT. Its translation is CASTLRARSNQPQHF.

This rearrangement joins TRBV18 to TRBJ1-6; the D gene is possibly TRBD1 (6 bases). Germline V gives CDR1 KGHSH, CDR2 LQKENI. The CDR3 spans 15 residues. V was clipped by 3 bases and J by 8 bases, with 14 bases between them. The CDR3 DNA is TGTGCCAGCTCACCTAACACAGGGAGAGATTCACCCCTCCACTTT. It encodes CASSPNTGRDSPLHF.

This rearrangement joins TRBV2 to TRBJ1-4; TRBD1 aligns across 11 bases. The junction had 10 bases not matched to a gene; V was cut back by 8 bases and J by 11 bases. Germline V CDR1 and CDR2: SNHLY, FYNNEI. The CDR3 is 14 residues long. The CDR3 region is CASRGQGAMQKLFF. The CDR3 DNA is TGTGCCAGCCGTGGACAGGGGGCCATGCAGAAACTGTTTTTT. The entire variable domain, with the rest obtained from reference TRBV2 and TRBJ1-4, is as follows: EPEVTQTPSHQVTQMGQEVILRCVPISNHLYFYWYRQILGQKVEFLVSFYNNEISEKSEIFDDQFSVERPDGSNFTLKIRSTKLEDSAMYFCASRGQGAMQKLFFGSGTQLSVL.

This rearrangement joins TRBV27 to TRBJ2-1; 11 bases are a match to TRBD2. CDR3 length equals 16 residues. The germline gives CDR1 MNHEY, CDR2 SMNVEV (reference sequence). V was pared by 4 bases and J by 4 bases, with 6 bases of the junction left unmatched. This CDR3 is CASSSNPSGGYNEQFF. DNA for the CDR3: TGTGCCAGCAGTTCAAACCCTAGCGGGGGGTACAATGAGCAGTTCTTC.

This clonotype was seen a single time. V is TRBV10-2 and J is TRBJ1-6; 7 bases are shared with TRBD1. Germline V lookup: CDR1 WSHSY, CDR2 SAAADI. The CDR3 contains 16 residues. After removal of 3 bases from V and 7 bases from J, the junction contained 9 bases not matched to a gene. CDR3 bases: TGCGCCAGCAGTGATGCACAGGGGATTTGGAATTCACCCCTCCACTTT. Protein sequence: CASSDAQGIWNSPLHF.

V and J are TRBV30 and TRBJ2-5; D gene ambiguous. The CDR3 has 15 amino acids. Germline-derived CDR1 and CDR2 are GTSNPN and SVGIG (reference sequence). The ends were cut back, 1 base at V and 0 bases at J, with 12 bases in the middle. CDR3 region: CAWSAYTRYQETQYF. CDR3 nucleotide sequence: TGTGCCTGGAGTGCCTACACCCGGTACCAAGAGACCCAGTACTTC.

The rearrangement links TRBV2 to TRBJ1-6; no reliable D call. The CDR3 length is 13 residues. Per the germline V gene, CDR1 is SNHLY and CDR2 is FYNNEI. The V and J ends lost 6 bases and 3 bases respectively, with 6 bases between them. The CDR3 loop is CASRGIYNSPLHF. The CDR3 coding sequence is TGTGCCAGCAGGGGGATCTATAATTCACCCCTCCACTTT. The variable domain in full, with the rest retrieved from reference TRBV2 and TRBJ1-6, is EPEVTQTPSHQVTQMGQEVILRCVPISNHLYFYWYRQILGQKVEFLVSFYNNEISEKSEIFDDQFSVERPDGSNFTLKIRSTKLEDSAMYFCASRGIYNSPLHFGNGTRLTVT.

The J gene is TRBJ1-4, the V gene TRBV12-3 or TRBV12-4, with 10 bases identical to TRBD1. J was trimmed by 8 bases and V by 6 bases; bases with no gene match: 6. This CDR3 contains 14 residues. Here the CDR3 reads CASRWDRGTEKLFF. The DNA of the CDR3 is TGTGCCAGCAGATGGGACAGGGGAACCGAAAAACTGTTTTTT.

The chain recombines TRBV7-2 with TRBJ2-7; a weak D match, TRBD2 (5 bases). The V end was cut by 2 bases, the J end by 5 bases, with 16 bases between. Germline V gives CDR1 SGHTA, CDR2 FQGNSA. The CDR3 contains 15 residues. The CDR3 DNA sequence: TGTGCCAGCAGCTTACTAGGTCAGCTAGCCAACGAGCAGTACTTC. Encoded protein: CASSLLGQLANEQYF.

CDR3 DNA: TGCAGCGTTGAAGTGGGGGGAGGAAACCTCTATGGCTACACCTTC. Translating it yields CSVEVGGGNLYGYTF. The chain uses TRBV29-1 and TRBJ1-2; D possibly corresponds to TRBD1 (5 bases). Trimming cost V 1 base and J 4 bases, with 16 bases left between them. The CDR3 contains 15 residues. From germline, CDR1 is SQVTM and CDR2 ANQGSEA.

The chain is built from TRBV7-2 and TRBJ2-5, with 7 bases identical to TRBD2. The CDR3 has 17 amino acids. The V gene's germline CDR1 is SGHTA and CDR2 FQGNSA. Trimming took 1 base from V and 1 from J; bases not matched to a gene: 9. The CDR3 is CASSLVPPSGSQETQYF. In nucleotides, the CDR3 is TGTGCCAGCAGCTTAGTCCCCCCTAGCGGCTCCCAAGAGACCCAGTACTTC.

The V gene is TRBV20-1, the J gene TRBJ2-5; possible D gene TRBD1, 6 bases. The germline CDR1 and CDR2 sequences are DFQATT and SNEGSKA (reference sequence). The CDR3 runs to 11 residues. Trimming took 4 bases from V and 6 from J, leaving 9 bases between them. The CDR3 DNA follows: TGCAGTGCTACAGGGGAGAAGACCCAGTACTTC. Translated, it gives CSATGEKTQYF.

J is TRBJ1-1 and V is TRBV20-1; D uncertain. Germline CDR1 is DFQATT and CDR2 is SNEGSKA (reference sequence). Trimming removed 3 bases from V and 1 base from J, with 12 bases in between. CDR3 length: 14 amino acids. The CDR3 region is CSASRQIQNTEAFF. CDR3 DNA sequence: TGCAGTGCTAGTCGGCAGATCCAGAACACTGAAGCTTTCTTT.

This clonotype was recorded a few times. For the CDR3, the DNA is TGTGCCAGCTCACCGGCGGGGAGCAATCAGCCCCAGCATTTT. Amino acid sequence: CASSPAGSNQPQHF. V usage is TRBV18 and J usage is TRBJ1-5; no reliable D call. The CDR3 contains 14 residues. Germline V gene lookup returns CDR1 KGHSH and CDR2 LQKENI. V was clipped by 3 bases and J by 1 base, with 7 bases between them.

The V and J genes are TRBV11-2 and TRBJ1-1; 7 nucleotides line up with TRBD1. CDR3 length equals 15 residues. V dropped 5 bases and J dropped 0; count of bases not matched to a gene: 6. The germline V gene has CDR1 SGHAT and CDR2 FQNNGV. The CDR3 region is CASSTRQGMNTEAFF. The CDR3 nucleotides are TGTGCCAGCAGCACCCGACAGGGCATGAACACTGAAGCTTTCTTT. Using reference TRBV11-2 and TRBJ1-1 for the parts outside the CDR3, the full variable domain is EAGVAQSPRYKIIEKRQSVAFWCNPISGHATLYWYQQILGQGPKLLIQFQNNGVVDDSQLPKDRFSAERLKGVDSTLKIQPAKLEDSAVYLCASSTRQGMNTEAFFGQGTRLTVV.

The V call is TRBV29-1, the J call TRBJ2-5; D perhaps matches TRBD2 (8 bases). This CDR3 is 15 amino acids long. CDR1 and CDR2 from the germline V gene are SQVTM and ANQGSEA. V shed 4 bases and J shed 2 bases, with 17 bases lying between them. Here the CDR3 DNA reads TGCAGCGTTGCGCCGGGGGGGACAGCTCAAGAGACCCAGTACTTC. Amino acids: CSVAPGGTAQETQYF.

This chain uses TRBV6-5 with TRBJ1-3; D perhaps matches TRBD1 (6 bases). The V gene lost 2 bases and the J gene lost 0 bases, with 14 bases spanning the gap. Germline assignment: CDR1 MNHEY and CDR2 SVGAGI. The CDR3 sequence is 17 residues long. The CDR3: CASSYGRTAHSGNTIYF. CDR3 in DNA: TGTGCCAGCAGTTACGGGCGGACAGCTCACTCTGGAAACACCATATATTTT.

This CDR3 reads CAWSSGQGNNQPQHF. The CDR3 coding sequence is TGTGCCTGGAGCTCGGGACAGGGGAATAATCAGCCCCAGCATTTT. This chain joins TRBV30 and TRBJ1-5; 10 bases align to TRBD1. The CDR3 contains 15 residues. Germline CDR1 is GTSNPN and CDR2 is SVGIG (reference sequence). With 3 bases clipped from V and 4 bases from J, the junction kept 6 bases outside the gene matches.

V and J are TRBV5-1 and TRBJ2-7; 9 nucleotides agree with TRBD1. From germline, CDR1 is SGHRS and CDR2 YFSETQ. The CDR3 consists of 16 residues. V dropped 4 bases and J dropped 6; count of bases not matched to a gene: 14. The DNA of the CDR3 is TGCGCCAGCAGCCGGACCTCCAGGACAGGGGAAGGCGAGCAGTACTTC. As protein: CASSRTSRTGEGEQYF.